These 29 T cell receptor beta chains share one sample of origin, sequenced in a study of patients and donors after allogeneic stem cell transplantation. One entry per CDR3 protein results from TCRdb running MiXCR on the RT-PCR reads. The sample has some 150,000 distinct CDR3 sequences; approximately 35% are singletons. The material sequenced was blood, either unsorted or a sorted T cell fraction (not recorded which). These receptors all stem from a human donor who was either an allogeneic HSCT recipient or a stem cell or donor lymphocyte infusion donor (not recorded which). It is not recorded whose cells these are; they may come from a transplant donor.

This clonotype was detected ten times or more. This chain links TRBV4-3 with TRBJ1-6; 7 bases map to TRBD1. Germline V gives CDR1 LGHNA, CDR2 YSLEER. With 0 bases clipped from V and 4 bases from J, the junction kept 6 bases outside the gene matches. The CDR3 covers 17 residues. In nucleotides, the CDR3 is TGCGCCAGCAGCCAAGATCCCCCGGGACAGTATAATTCACCCCTCCACTTT. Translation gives CASSQDPPGQYNSPLHF.

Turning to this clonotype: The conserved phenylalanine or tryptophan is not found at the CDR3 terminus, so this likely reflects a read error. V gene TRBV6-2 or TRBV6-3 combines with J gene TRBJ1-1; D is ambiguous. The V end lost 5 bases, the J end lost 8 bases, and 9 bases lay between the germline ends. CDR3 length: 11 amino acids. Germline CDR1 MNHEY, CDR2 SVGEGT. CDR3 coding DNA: TGTGCCAGCAGTACGAAGTGGGAAGCTTTCTTG. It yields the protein CASSTKWEAFL.

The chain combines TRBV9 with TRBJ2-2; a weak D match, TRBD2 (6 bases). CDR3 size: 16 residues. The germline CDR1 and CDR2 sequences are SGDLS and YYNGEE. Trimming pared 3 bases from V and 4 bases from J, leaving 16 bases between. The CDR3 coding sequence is TGTGCCAGCAGCGGCCGACACTTGGGGGGCACCGGGGAGCTGTTTTTT. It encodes CASSGRHLGGTGELFF. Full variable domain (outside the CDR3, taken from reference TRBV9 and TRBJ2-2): DSGVTQTPKHLITATGQRVTLRCSPRSGDLSVYWYQQSLDQGLQFLIQYYNGEERAKGNILERFSAQQFPDLHSELNLSSLELGDSALYFCASSGRHLGGTGELFFGEGSRLTVL.

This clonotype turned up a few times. The CDR3 DNA is TGTGCCAGTATATCTGACGGACAAGAGACCCAGTACTTC. Protein product: CASISDGQETQYF. This chain connects TRBV5-5 to TRBJ2-5; D not resolved. Trimming removed 8 bases from V and 2 bases from J, with 13 bases in between. Germline V gene lookup returns CDR1 SGHKS and CDR2 YYEKEE (reference sequence). The CDR3 runs to 13 residues.

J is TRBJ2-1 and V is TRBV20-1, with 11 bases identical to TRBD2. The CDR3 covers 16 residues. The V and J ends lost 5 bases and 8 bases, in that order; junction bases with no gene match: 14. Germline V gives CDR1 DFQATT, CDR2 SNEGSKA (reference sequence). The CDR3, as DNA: TGCAGTGCTCAAGACACCGGGACTAGCGGTCTGGATGAGCAGTTCTTC. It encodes CSAQDTGTSGLDEQFF.

CDR3 bases: TGTGCCATCGGGTTGACAGAGTCTGGGGCCAACGTCCTGACTTTC. This translates into CAIGLTESGANVLTF. This sequence joins TRBV24-1 and TRBJ2-6, with D possibly being TRBD1 (5 bases). This CDR3 region has 15 residues. Germline CDR1 reads KGHDR; CDR2 reads SFDVKD. The V gene lost 11 bases and the J gene lost 1 base, with 14 bases spanning the gap.

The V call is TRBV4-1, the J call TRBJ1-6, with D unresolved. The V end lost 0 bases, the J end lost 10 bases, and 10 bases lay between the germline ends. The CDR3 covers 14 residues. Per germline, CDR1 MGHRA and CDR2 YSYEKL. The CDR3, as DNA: TGCGCCAGCAGCCAAGACTGGTTACTCTCACCCCTCCACTTT. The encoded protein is CASSQDWLLSPLHF.

In DNA, the CDR3 is TGTGCCAGCAGTTACTCGACGGCTAGCCGGGAGACCCAGTACTTC. Translated: CASSYSTASRETQYF. V usage is TRBV6-2 or TRBV6-3 and J usage is TRBJ2-5, with a weak D call TRBD2 (5 bases). V dropped 0 bases and J dropped 5 bases, with 13 bases sitting between them. Germline CDR1 and CDR2: MNHEY and SVGEGT. The CDR3 has 15 residues.

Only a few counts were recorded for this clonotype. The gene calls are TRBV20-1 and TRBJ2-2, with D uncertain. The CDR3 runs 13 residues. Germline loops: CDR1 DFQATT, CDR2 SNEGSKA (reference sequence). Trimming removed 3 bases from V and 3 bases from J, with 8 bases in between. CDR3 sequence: CSASNSYTGELFF. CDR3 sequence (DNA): TGCAGTGCTAGTAACAGTTACACCGGGGAGCTGTTTTTT.

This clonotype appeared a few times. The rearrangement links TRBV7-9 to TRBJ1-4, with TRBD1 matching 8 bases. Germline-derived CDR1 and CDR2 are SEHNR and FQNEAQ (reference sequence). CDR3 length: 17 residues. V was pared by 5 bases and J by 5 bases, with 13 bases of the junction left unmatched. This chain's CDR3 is CASSRHHLQGANEKLFF. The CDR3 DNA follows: TGTGCCAGCAGCCGACATCATCTCCAGGGGGCAAATGAAAAACTGTTTTTT.

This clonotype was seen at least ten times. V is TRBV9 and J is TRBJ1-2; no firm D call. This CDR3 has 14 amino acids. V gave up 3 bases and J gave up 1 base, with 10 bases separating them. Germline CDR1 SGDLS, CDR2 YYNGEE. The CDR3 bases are TGTGCCAGCAGCGCCACCCAGAATAACTATGGCTACACCTTC. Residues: CASSATQNNYGYTF.

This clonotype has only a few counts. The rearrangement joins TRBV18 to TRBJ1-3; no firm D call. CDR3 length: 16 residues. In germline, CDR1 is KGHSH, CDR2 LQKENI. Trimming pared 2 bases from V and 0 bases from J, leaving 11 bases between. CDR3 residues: CASSPKIELSGNTIYF. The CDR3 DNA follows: TGTGCCAGCTCACCAAAGATCGAACTCTCTGGAAACACCATATATTTT.

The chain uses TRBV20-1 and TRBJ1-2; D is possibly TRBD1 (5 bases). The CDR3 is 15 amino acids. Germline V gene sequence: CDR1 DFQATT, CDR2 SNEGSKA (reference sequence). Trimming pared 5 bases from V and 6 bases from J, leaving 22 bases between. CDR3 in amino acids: CSAPLGIAGGNGYTF. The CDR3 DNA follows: TGCAGTGCTCCCCTGGGGATTGCGGGGGGGAATGGCTACACCTTC.

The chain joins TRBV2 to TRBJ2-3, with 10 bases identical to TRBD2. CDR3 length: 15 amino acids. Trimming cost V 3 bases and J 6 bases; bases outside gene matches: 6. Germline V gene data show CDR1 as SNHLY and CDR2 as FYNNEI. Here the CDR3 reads CASSEGLAGVDTQYF. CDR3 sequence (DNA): TGTGCCAGCAGTGAGGGGCTAGCGGGGGTGGATACGCAGTATTTT.

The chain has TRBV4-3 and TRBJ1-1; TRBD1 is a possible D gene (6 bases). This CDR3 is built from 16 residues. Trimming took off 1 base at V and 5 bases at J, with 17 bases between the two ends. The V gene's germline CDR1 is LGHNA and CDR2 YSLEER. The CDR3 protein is CASSQGTGALRTEAFF. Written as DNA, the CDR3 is TGCGCCAGCAGCCAAGGGACGGGGGCTCTACGGACTGAAGCTTTCTTT.

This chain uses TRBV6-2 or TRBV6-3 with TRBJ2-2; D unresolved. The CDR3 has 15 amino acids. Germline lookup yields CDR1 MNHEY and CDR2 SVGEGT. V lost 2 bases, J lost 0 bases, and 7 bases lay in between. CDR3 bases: TGTGCCAGCAGTTACGGTCCCACGAACACCGGGGAGCTGTTTTTT. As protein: CASSYGPTNTGELFF.

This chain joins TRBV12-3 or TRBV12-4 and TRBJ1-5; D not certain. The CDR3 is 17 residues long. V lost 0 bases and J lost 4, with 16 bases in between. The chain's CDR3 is CASSLALMPEKNQPQHF. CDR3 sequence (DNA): TGTGCCAGCAGTTTAGCGCTAATGCCAGAAAAAAATCAGCCCCAGCATTTT.

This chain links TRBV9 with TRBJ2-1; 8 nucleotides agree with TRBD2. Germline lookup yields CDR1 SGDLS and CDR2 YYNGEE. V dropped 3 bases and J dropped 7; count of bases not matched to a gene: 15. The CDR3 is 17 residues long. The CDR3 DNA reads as TGTGCCAGCAGCGAGCGGGCCGAGCGACTAGCGAATAATGAGCAGTTCTTC. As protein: CASSERAERLANNEQFF.

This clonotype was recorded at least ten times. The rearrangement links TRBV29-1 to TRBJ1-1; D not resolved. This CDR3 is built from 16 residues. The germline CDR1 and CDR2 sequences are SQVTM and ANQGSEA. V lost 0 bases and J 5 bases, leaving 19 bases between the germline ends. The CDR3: CSVEDGNELVGTEAFF. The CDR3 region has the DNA TGCAGCGTTGAAGACGGAAACGAATTAGTAGGAACTGAAGCTTTCTTT.

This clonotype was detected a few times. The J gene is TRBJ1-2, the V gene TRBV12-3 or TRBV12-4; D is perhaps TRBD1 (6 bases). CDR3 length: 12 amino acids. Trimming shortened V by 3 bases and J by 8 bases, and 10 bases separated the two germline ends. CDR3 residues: CASSLGAGGYTF. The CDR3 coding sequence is TGTGCCAGCAGTTTGGGGGCGGGAGGCTACACCTTC.

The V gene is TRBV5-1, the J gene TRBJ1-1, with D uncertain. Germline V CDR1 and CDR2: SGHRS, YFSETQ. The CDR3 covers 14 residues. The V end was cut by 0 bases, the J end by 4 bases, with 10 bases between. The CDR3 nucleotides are TGCGCCAGCAGCTTGGCCAGTGGGCGCACTGAAGCTTTCTTT. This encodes CASSLASGRTEAFF.

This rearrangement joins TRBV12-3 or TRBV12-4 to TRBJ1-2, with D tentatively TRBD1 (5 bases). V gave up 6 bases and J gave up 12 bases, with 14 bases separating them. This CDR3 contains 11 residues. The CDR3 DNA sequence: TGTGCCAGCAGCCCGGGGACTTACCACACCTTC. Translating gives CASSPGTYHTF.

The CDR3 region has the DNA TGTGCCAGCAGTGAGAGGGGGACAGTCAAGGGGAACACTGAAGCTTTCTTT. Its translation is CASSERGTVKGNTEAFF. The chain links TRBV2 to TRBJ1-1, with 7 positions matching TRBD1. V lost 3 bases to trimming and J lost 1 base; unmatched junction nucleotides: 11. CDR3 length: 17 amino acids. Per germline, CDR1 SNHLY and CDR2 FYNNEI.

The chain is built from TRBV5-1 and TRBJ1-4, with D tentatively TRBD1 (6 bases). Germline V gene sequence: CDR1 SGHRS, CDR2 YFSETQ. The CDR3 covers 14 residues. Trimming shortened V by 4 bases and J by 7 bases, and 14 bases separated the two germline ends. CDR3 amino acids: CASSLTDRSEKLFF. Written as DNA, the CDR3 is TGCGCCAGCAGCCTCACGGACAGATCTGAAAAACTGTTTTTT.

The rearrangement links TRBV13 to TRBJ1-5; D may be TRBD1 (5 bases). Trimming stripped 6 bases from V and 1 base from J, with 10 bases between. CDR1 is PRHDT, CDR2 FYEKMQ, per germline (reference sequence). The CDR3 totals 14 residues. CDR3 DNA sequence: TGTGCCAGCAGGGTGAGGGGCAGCAATCAGCCCCAGCATTTT. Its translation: CASRVRGSNQPQHF.

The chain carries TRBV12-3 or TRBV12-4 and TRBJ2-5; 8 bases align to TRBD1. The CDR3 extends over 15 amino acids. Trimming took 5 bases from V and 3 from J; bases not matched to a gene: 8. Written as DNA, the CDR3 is TGTGCCAGCAGTCACAGGGGGGCCATTGAAGAGACCCAGTACTTC. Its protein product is CASSHRGAIEETQYF.

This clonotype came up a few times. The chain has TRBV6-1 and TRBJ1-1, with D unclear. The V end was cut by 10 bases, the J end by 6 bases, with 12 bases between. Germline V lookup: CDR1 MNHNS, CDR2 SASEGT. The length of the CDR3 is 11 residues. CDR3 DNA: TGTGCCAACGAGAGAGGATCTGAAGCTTTCTTT. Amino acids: CANERGSEAFF.

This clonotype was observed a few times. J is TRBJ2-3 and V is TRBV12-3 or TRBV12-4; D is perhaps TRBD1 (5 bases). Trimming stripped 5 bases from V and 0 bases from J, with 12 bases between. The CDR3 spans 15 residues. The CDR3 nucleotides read TGTGCCAGCAGTCTCACAGGATATAGCACAGATACGCAGTATTTT. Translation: CASSLTGYSTDTQYF.

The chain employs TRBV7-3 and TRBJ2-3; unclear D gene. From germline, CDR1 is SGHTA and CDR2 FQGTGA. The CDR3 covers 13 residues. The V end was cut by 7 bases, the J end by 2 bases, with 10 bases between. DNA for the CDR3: TGTGCCAGCAAGGGCAAGCTCACAGATACGCAGTATTTT. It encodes CASKGKLTDTQYF.